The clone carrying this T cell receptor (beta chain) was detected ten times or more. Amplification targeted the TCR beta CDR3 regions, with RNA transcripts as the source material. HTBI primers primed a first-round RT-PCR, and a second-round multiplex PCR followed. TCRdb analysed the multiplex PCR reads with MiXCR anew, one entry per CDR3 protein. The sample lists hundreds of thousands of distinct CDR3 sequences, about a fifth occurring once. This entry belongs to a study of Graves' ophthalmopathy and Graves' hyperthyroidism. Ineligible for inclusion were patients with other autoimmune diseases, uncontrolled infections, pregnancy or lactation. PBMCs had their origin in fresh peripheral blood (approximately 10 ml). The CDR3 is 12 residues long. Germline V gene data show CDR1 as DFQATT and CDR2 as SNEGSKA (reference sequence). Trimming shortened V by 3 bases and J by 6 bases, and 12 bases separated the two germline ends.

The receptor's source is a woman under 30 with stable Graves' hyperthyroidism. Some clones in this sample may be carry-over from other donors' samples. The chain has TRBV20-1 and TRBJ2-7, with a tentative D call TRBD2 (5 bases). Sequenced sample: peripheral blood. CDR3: CSASGAGSEQYF. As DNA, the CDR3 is TGCAGTGCTAGCGGTGCGGGCTCCGAGCAGTACTTC.